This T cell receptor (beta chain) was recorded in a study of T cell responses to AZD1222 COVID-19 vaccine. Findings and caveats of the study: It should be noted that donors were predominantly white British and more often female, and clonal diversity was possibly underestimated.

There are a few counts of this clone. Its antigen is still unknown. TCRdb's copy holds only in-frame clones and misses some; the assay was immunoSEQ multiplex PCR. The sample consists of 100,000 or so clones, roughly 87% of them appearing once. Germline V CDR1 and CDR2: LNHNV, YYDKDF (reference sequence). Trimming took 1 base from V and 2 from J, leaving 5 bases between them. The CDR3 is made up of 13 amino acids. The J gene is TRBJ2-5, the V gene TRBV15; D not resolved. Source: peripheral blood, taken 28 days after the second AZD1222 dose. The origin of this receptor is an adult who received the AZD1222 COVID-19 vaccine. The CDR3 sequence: CATSRVRQETQYF. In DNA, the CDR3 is TGTGCCACCAGCAGAGTCCGGCAAGAGACCCAGTACTTC.